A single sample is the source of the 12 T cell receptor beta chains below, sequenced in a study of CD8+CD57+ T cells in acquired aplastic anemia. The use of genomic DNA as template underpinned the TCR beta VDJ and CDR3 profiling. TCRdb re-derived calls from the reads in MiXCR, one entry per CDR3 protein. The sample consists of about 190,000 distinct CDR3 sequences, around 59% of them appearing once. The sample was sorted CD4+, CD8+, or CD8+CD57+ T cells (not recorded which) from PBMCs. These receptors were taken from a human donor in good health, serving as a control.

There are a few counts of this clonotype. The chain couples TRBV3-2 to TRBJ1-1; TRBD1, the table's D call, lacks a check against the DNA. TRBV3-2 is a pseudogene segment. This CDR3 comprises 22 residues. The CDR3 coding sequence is TGTGCCAGCAGCCAAGATTGGGTTGGGCGGGTAGAATCGTACACCGGTAACACTGAAGCTTTCTTT. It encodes CASSQDWVGRVESYTGNTEAFF.

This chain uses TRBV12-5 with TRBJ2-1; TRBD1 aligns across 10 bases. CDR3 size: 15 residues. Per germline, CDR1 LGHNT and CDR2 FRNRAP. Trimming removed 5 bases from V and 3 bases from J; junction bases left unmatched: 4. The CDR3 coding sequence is TGTGCTAGTGGTCCCGGACAGGGGGTCTACAATGAGCAGTTCTTC. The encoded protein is CASGPGQGVYNEQFF. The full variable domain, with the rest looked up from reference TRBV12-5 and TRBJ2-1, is DARVTQTPRHKVTEMGQEVTMRCQPILGHNTVFWYRQTMMQGLELLAYFRNRAPLDDSGMPKDRFSAEMPDATLATLKIQPSEPRDSAVYFCASGPGQGVYNEQFFGPGTRLTVL.

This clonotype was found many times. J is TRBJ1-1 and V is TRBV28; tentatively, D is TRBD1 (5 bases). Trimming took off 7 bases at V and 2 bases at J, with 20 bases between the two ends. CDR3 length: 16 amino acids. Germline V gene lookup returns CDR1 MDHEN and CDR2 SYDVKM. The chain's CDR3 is CASILPQGTGNTEAFF. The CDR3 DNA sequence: TGTGCCAGCATATTACCCCAGGGAACCGGAAACACTGAAGCTTTCTTT.

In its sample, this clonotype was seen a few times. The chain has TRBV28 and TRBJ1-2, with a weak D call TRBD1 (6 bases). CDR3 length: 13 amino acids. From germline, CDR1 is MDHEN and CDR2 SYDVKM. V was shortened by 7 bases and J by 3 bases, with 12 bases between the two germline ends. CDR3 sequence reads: CASKAGVDYGYTF. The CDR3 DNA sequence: TGTGCCAGCAAGGCAGGGGTGGACTATGGCTACACCTTC.

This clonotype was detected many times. CDR3 protein: CSATVPGLAGPNGELFF. The CDR3 DNA sequence: TGCAGTGCTACCGTACCGGGACTAGCGGGGCCTAACGGGGAGCTGTTTTTT. The rearrangement uses TRBV20-1 and TRBJ2-2, with 13 bases matching TRBD2. Germline V lookup: CDR1 DFQATT, CDR2 SNEGSKA (reference sequence). Trimming took 4 bases from V and 7 from J; bases not matched to a gene: 12. CDR3 length equals 17 residues.

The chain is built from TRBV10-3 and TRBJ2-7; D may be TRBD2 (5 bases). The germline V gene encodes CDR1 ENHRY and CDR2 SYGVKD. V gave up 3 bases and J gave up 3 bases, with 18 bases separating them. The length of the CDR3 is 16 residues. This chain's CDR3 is CAISDEGGPSLYEQYF. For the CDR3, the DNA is TGTGCCATCAGTGATGAGGGCGGCCCTTCTCTCTACGAGCAGTACTTC.

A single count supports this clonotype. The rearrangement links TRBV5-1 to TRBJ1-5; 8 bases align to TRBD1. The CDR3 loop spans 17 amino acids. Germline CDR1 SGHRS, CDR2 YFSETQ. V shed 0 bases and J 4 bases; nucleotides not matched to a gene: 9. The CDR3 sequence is CASSLVPGGLKNQPQHF. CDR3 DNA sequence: TGCGCCAGCAGCTTGGTGCCAGGGGGCCTAAAGAATCAGCCCCAGCATTTT.

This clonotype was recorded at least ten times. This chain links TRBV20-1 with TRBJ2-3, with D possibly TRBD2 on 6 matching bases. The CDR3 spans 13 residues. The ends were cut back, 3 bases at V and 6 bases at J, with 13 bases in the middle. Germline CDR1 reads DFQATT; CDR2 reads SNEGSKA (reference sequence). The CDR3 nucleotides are TGCAGTGCTAGGCACCGGGGGTGGGATACGCAGTATTTT. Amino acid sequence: CSARHRGWDTQYF.

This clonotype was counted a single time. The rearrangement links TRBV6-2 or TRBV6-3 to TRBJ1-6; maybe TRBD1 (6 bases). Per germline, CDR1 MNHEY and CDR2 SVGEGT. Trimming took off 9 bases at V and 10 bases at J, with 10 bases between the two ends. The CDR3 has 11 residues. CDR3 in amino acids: CASTQGSPLHF. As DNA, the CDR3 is TGTGCCAGTACACAGGGCTCACCCCTCCACTTT.

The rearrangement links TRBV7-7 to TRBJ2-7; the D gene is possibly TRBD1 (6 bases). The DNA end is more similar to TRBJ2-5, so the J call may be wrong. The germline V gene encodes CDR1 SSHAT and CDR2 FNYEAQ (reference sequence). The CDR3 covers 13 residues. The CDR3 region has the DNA TGTGCCAGCAGCTTTCTTGGGGGCGAGACCCAGTACTTC. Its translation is CASSFLGGETQYF.

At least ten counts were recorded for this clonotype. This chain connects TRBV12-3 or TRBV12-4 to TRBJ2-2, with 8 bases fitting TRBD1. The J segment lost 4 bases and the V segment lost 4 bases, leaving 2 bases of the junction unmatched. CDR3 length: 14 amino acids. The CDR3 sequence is CASSSDRGTGELFF. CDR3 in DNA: TGTGCCAGCAGTTCCGACAGGGGCACCGGGGAGCTGTTTTTT.

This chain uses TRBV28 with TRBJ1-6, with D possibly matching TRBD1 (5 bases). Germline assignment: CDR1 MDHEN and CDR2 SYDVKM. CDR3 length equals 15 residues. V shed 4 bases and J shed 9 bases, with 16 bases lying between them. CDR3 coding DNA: TGTGCCAGCAGTTCCCCCGCGGGGGGGAGTTCACCCCTCCACTTT. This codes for CASSSPAGGSSPLHF.